This T cell receptor beta chain originates from a study of blood T cell repertoires in COVID-19. About the research overall: Whether acute or convalescent, the COVID-19 samples came from the United States, Italy and Spain.

Germline V gene data show CDR1 as LGHNA and CDR2 as YSLEER. V was cut by 0 bases and J by 7 bases, with 15 bases left in between. This CDR3 has 15 residues. The authors' processing: Reference gene primer amplification in the assay estimated nucleated cell counts. Method: immunoSEQ multiplex PCR; TCRdb's copy keeps in-frame clones and lacks some. V and J calls and clone size are given by that table; D and trimming were obtained from the DNA. The sample shows about 25,000 clones, 80% to 90% of them seen only once. The clonotype originates from an older man with acute or convalescent COVID-19. Sequencing input: peripheral blood. The chain carries TRBV4-3 and TRBJ1-1; D is unclear. CDR3 coding DNA: TGCGCCAGCAGCCAAGAAGGAGCCGAGGGAGATGAAGCTTTCTTT. Translated, it gives CASSQEGAEGDEAFF.